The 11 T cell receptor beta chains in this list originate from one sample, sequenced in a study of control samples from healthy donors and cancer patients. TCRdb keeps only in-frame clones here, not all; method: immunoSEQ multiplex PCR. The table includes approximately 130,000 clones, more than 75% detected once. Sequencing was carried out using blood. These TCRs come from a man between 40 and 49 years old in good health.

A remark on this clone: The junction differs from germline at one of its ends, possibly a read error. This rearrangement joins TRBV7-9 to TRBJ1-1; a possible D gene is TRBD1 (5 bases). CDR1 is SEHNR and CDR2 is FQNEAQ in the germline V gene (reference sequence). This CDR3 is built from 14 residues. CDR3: CASGLSGAGTEAFF. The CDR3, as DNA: TGTGCCAGCGGCTTATCCGGGGCCGGCACTGAAGCTTTCTTT.

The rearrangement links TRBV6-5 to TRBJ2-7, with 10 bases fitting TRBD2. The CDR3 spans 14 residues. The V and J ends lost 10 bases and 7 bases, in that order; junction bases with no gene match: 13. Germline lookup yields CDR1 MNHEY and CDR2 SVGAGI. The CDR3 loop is CATQSRLAGGEQYF. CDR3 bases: TGTGCCACCCAAAGTCGACTAGCGGGTGGAGAGCAGTACTTC.

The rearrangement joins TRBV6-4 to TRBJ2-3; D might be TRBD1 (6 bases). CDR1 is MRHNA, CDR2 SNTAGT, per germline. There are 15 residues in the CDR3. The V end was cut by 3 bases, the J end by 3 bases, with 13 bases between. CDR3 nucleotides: TGTGCCAGCAGTGAATCTGGGGGCGCGACAGATACGCAGTATTTT. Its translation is CASSESGGATDTQYF.

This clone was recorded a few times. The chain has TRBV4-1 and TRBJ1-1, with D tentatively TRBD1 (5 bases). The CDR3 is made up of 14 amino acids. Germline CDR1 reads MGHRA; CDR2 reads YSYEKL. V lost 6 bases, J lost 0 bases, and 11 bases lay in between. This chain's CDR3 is CASRGRTVNTEAFF. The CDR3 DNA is TGCGCCAGCAGGGGGCGGACGGTGAACACTGAAGCTTTCTTT.

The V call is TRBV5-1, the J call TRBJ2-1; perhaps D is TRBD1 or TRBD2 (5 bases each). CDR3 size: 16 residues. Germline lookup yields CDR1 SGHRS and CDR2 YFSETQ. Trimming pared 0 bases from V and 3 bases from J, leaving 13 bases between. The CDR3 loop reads CASSLAGHAVYNEQFF. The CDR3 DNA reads TGCGCCAGCAGCTTGGCGGGGCACGCGGTCTACAATGAGCAGTTCTTC.

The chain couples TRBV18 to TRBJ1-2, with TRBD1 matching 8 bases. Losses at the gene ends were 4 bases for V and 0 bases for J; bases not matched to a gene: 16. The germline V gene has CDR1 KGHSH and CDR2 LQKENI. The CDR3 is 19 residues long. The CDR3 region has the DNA TGTGCCAGCTCACACGGACAGGGAAGGGTCGCCGACCCTAACTATGGCTACACCTTC. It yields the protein CASSHGQGRVADPNYGYTF.

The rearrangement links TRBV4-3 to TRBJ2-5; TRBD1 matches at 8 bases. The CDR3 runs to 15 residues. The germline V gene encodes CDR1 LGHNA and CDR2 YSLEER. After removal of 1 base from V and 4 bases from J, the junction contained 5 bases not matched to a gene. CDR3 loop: CASSQATGEGETQYF. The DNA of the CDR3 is TGCGCCAGCAGCCAAGCGACAGGGGAAGGAGAGACCCAGTACTTC.

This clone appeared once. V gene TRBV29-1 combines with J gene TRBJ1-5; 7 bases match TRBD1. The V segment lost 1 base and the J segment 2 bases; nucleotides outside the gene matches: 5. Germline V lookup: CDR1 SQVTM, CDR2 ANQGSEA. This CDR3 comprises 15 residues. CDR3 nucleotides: TGCAGCGTTGAAGTTACCGGGACAGGCAATCAGCCCCAGCATTTT. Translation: CSVEVTGTGNQPQHF.

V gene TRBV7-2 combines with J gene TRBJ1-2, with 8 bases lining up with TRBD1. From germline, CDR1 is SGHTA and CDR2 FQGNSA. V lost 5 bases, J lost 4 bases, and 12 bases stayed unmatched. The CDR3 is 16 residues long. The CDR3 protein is CASSAGHGTGTYGYTF. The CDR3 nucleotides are TGTGCCAGCAGCGCAGGACACGGGACAGGTACCTATGGCTACACCTTC.

CDR3: CASSPRQGLSNQPQHF. The CDR3 DNA is TGTGCCAGCTCACCCCGACAGGGTTTAAGCAATCAGCCCCAGCATTTT. V and J are TRBV18 and TRBJ1-5, with 7 bases identical to TRBD1. The CDR3 is 16 residues long. Germline V gene sequence: CDR1 KGHSH, CDR2 LQKENI. Germline trimming cut 3 bases from V and 1 base from J; bases unmatched to any gene: 6.

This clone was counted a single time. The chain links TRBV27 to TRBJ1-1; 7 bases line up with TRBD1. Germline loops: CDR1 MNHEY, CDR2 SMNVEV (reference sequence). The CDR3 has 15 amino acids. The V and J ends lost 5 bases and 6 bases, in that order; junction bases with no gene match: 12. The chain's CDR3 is CASSPQTTRGAEAFF. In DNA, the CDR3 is TGTGCCAGCAGTCCGCAGACGACCAGGGGGGCTGAAGCTTTCTTT.